This T cell receptor (beta chain) is drawn from a study of shared clonotypes between healthy human individuals. Study context: The plates for each donor numbered three CD4 naive, three CD4 memory, two CD8 naive and one CD8 memory.

This table comes from immunoSEQ multiplex PCR, and its TCRdb copy is limited to in-frame clones, with some not included. The data show roughly 2.1 million clones, 90% to 95% seen once. A single count supports this clone. Its antigen is unidentified. Only CD45RO-negative cells positively selected for CCR7 counted as naive CD8 cells, so terminally differentiated effector memory CD45RA+ cells were excluded. Donors comprised healthy HIV-negative adults lacking recent acute infections or vaccinations. General study results and limits: In the sorted subsets, rarefaction showed sequencing was incomplete despite large depth. Larger estimated richness was generally seen in naive subsets than in memory subsets.

V dropped 2 bases and J dropped 6; count of bases not matched to a gene: 14. Germline assignment: CDR1 SGHAT and CDR2 FQNNGV. This CDR3 contains 17 residues. The chain carries TRBV11-2 and TRBJ1-2; 8 bases are a match to TRBD1. The sample was naive CD8+ T cells from PBMCs. The receptor was derived from a man aged 18 to 30 in good health. Some clones in this sample may be carry-over from other donors' samples. DNA of the CDR3: TGTGCCAGCAGCTTAAGGGGTCTGGTGCAGGGGGCACATGGCTACACCTTC. Its translation is CASSLRGLVQGAHGYTF.